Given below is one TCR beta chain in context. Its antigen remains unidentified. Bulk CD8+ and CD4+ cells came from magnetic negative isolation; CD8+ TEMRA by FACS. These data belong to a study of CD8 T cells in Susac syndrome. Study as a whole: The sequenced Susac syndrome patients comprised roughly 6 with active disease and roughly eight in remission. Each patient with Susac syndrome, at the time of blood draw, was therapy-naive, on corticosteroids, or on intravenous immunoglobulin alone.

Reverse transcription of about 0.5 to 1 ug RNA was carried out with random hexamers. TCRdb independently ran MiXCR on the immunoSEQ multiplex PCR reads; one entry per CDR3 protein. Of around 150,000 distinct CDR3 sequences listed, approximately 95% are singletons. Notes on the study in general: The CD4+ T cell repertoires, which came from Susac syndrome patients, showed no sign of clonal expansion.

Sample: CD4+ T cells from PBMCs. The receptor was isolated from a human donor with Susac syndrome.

The CDR3: CASSQDPRVTQYF. CDR3 DNA sequence: TGTGCCAGCAGCCAAGACCCGAGGGTCACGCAGTATTTT. The genes are TRBV3-1 and TRBJ2-3; D perhaps matches TRBD2 (5 bases). The germline V gene has CDR1 LGHDT and CDR2 YNNKEL (reference sequence). V was pared by 0 bases and J by 9 bases, with 10 bases between. The CDR3 extends over 13 amino acids.